This is a list of T cell receptor beta chains from one sample in a study of blood T cell repertoires in COVID-19. Method: immunoSEQ multiplex PCR; TCRdb's copy keeps in-frame clones and lacks some. The table includes 250,000 to 300,000 clones, roughly 90% detected once. Sequencing was carried out using peripheral blood. The receptors stem from a woman between 45 and 60 years old who had recovered from COVID-19. CDR3s include the opening cysteine and the closing phenylalanine or tryptophan. Size values are once, few and many counts, or a class for expanded clones, and some rows have none.

size: -; V: TRBV7-9; J: TRBJ2-5; CDR3: CASSSSRWREVETQYF
size: -; V: TRBV4-1; J: TRBJ1-4; CDR3: CASSQWEGRKEKLFF
size: many; V: TRBV15; J: TRBJ1-1; CDR3: CATSRDSQYTEAFF
size: -; V: TRBV7-2; J: TRBJ1-2; CDR3: CASSLVQTDSYGYTF
size: many; V: TRBV7-2; J: TRBJ1-4; CDR3: CASSSGGEKLFF
size: once; V: TRBV24-1; J: TRBJ1-5; CDR3: CATSAGQGTSNQPQHF
size: -; V: TRBV6-5; J: TRBJ1-5; CDR3: CASRGIRNQPQHF
size: -; V: TRBV3-1/TRBV3-2; J: TRBJ1-3; CDR3: CASSQGLGPPGNTIYF
size: few; V: TRBV7-2; J: TRBJ2-7; CDR3: CASSLVQGGIGYF
size: -; V: TRBV27; J: TRBJ1-2; CDR3: CASSLSGALRGYTF
size: -; V: TRBV5-1; J: TRBJ1-6; CDR3: CASSSSIQGAWSSYNSPLHF
size: -; V: TRBV12-3/TRBV12-4; J: TRBJ1-2; CDR3: CASSSYYGYTF
size: few; V: TRBV6-2/TRBV6-3; J: TRBJ2-3; CDR3: CASSPRLAVITDTQYF
size: -; V: TRBV12-3/TRBV12-4; J: TRBJ2-5; CDR3: CASSRGETQYF
size: -; V: TRBV24-1; J: TRBJ1-1; CDR3: CATSDLDRKAFF
size: -; V: TRBV19; J: TRBJ2-3; CDR3: CASSISQGTDTQYF
size: once; V: TRBV19; J: TRBJ1-2; CDR3: CASSINRDRVLVSTF